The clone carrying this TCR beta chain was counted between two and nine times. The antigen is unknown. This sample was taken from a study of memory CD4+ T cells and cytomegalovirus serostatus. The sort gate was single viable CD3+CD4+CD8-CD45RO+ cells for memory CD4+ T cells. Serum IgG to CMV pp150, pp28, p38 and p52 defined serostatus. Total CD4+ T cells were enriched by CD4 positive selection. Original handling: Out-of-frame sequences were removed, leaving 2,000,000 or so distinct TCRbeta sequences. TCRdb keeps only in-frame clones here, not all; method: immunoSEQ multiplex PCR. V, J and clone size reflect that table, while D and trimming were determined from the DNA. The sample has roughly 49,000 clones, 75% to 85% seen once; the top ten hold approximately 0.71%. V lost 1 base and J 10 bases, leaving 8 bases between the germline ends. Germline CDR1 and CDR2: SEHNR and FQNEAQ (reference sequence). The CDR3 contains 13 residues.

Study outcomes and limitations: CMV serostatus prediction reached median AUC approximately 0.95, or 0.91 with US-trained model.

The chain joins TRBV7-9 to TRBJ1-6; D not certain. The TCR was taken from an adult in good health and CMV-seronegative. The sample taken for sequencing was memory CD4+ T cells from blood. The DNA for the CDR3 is TGTGCCAGCAGCTTAGGGGAGAGATCACCCCTCCACTTT. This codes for CASSLGERSPLHF. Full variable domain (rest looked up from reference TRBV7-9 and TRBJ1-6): DTGVSQNPRHKITKRGQNVTFRCDPISEHNRLYWYRQTLGQGPEFLTYFQNEAQLEKSRLLSDRFSAERPKGSFSTLEIQRTEQGDSAMYLCASSLGERSPLHFGNGTRLTVT.